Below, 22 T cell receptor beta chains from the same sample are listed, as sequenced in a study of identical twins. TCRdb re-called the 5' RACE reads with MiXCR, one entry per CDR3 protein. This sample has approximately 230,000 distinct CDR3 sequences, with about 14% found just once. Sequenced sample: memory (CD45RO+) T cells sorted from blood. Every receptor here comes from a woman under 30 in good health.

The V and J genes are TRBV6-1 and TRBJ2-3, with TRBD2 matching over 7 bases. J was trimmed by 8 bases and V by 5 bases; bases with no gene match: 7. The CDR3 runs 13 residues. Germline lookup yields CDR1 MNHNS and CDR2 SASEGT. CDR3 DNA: TGTGCCAGCAGTCTCGGTGAGCGGGGTACGCAGTATTTT. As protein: CASSLGERGTQYF.

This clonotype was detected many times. CDR3 DNA sequence: TGCGCCAGCAGCTTGGGACCCGCGGAGACCCAGTACTTC. This sequence encodes CASSLGPAETQYF. The rearrangement joins TRBV5-1 to TRBJ2-5, with D uncertain. Germline CDR1 is SGHRS and CDR2 is YFSETQ. Trimming cost V 0 bases and J 5 bases, with 8 bases left between them. This CDR3 spans 13 amino acids.

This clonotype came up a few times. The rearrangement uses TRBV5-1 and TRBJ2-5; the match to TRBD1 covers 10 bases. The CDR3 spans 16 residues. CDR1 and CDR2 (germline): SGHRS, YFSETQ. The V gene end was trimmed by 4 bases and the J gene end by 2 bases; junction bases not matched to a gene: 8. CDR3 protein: CASSVGGTGVQETQYF. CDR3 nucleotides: TGCGCCAGCAGCGTAGGCGGGACAGGGGTACAAGAGACCCAGTACTTC.

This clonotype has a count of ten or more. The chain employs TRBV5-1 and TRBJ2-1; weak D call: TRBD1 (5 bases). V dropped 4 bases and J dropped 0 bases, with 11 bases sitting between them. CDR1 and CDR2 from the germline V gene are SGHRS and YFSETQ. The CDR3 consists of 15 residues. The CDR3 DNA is TGCGCCAGCAGCCAGGACACGAGCTCCTACAATGAGCAGTTCTTC. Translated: CASSQDTSSYNEQFF.

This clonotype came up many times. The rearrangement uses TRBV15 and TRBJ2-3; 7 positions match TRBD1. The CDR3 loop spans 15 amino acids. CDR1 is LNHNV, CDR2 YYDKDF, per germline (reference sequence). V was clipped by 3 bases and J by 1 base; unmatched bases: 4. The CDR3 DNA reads TGTGCCACCAGCAGTCGCACAGGGGGCACAGATACGCAGTATTTT. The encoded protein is CATSSRTGGTDTQYF. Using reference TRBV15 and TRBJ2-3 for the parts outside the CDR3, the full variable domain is DAMVIQNPRYQVTQFGKPVTLSCSQTLNHNVMYWYQQKSSQAPKLLFHYYDKDFNNEADTPDNFQSRRPNTSFCFLDIRSPGLGDTAMYLCATSSRTGGTDTQYFGPGTRLTVL.

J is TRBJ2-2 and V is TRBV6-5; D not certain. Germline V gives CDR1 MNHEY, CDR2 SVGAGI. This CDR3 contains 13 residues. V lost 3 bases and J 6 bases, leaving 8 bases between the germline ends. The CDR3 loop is CASSYWVSGELFF. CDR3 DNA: TGTGCCAGCAGTTATTGGGTCTCCGGGGAGCTGTTTTTT.

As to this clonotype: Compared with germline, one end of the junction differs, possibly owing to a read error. The CDR3 sequence is CSASDRAGAYVLTF. The CDR3, as DNA: TGCAGCGCCTCAGACAGGGCGGGGGCCTACGTCCTGACTTTC. The chain couples TRBV29-1 to TRBJ2-6, with D possibly called TRBD1 or TRBD2 (7 bases each). This CDR3 comprises 14 residues. The germline V gene encodes CDR1 SQVTM and CDR2 ANQGSEA.

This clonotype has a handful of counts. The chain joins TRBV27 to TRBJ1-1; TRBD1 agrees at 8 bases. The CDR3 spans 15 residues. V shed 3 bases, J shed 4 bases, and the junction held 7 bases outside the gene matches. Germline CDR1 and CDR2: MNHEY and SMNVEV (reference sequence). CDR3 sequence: CASSLRQGRGTEAFF. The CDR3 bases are TGTGCCAGCAGTTTGAGACAGGGGAGAGGCACTGAAGCTTTCTTT.

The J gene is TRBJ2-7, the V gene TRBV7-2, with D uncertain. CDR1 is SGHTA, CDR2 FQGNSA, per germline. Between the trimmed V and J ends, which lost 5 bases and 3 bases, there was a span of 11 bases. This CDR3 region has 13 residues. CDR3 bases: TGTGCCAGCAGCCCCCAATGGAACTACGAGCAGTACTTC. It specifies CASSPQWNYEQYF.

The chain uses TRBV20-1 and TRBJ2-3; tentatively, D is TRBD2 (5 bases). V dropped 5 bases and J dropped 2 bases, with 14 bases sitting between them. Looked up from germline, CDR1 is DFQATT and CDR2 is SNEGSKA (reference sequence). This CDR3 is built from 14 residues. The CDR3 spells CSASRGLFTDTQYF. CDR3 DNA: TGCAGTGCTTCTAGAGGACTGTTCACAGATACGCAGTATTTT.

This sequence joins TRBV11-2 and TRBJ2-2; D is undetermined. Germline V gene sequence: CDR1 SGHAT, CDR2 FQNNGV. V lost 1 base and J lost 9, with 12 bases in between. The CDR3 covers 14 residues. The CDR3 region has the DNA TGTGCCAGCAGCTTAGGGGTTTCGGGCTGGGAGCTGTTTTTT. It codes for CASSLGVSGWELFF.

The CDR3 sequence is CASSDRDRAYEQYF. The CDR3 bases are TGTGCCAGCAGCGACCGGGACAGGGCATACGAGCAGTACTTC. J is TRBJ2-7 and V is TRBV9; 9 bases match TRBD1. Germline CDR1 is SGDLS and CDR2 is YYNGEE. The V segment lost 3 bases and the J segment 4 bases; nucleotides outside the gene matches: 5. The CDR3 covers 14 residues.

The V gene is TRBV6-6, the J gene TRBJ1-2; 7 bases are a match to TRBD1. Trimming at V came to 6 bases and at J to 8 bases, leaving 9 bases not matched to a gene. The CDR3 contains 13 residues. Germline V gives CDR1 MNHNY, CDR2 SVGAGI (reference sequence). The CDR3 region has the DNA TGTGCCAGCAGACGTGACAGGGACGGCGGCTACACCTTC. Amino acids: CASRRDRDGGYTF.

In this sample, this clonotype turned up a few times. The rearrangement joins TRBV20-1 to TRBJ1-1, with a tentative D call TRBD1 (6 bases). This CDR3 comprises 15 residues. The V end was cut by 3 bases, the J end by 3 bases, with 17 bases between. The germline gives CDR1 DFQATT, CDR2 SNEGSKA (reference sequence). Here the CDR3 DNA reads TGCAGTGCTAGCGGCAGGGGCTTTATTTACACTGAAGCTTTCTTT. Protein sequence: CSASGRGFIYTEAFF.

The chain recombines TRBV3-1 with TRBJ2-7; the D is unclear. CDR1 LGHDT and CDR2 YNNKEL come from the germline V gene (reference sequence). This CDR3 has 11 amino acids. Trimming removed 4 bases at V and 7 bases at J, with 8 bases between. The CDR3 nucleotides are TGTGCCAGCAGCCTCCGCCTTGAGCAGTACTTC. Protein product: CASSLRLEQYF.

The CDR3 reads CASSLQIEDTQYF. CDR3 DNA sequence: TGCGCCAGCAGCTTGCAGATTGAGGATACGCAGTATTTT. The chain combines TRBV5-1 with TRBJ2-3; D is uncertain. From germline, CDR1 is SGHRS and CDR2 YFSETQ. Trimming removed 1 base at V and 6 bases at J, with 9 bases between. The CDR3 has 13 amino acids.

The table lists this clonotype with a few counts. DNA of the CDR3: TGTGCCAGCACCTACAGGGGTTTGAGTTCGGGGGAGCTGTTTTTT. It encodes CASTYRGLSSGELFF. The V and J genes are TRBV7-6 and TRBJ2-2, with 7 nucleotides matching TRBD1. Trimming took 7 bases from V and 8 from J; bases not matched to a gene: 13. There are 15 residues in the CDR3. Germline CDR1 is SGHVS and CDR2 is FNYEAQ.

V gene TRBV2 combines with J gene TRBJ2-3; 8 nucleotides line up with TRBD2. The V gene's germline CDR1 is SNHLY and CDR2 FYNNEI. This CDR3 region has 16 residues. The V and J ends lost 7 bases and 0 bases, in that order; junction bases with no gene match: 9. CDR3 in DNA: TGTGCCAGCACCCTACTAGCGGATGCTAGCACAGATACGCAGTATTTT. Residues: CASTLLADASTDTQYF.

Written as DNA, the CDR3 is TGTGCCAGCAGCAGGACAGGATATAGCAATCAGCCCCAGCATTTT. Protein product: CASSRTGYSNQPQHF. The rearrangement uses TRBV6-1 and TRBJ1-5, with TRBD1 matching 7 bases. The CDR3 runs to 15 residues. V lost 6 bases, J lost 0 bases, and 5 bases stayed unmatched. CDR1 is MNHNS and CDR2 is SASEGT in the germline V gene.

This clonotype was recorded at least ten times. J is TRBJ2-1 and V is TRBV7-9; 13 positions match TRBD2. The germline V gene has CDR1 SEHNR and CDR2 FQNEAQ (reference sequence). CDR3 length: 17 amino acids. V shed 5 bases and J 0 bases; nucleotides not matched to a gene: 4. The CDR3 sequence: CASSLRTSGGSYNEQFF. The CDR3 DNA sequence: TGTGCCAGCAGCCTCCGGACTAGCGGGGGCTCCTACAATGAGCAGTTCTTC.

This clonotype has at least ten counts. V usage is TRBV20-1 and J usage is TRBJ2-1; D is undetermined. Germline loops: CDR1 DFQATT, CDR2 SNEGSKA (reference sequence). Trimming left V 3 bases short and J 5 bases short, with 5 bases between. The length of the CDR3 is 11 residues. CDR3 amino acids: CSARTHNEQFF. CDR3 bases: TGCAGTGCTAGGACGCACAATGAGCAGTTCTTC.

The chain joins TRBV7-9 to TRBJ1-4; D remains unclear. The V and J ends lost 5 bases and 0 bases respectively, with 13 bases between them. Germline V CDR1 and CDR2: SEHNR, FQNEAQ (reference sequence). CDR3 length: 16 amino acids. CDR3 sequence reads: CASSPAGYATNEKLFF. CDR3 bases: TGTGCCAGCAGCCCGGCGGGATACGCAACTAATGAAAAACTGTTTTTT.